The present TCR beta chain was sequenced within a study of Tregs in tolerant kidney transplant recipients. Here immunoSEQ multiplex PCR was the method, and the copy in TCRdb shows in-frame clones only, minus some. This repertoire shows 98,000 or so clones, almost 90% found once; its top ten account for 0.34%. On this clone: What it recognizes is unknown.

Study-wide findings and caveats: The most relevant donor-specific Treg TCRbeta repertoire apparently came from expansion with activated donor B cells. In tolerant patients, donor-specific Tregs outgrew total Tregs, suggesting antigen-driven expansion. Validation in larger populations is needed because few patients were studied.

CDR1 SNHLY and CDR2 FYNNEI come from the germline V gene. The V end lost 6 bases, the J end lost 0 bases, and 14 bases lay between the germline ends. The CDR3 consists of 15 residues. This rearrangement joins TRBV2 to TRBJ1-1; D perhaps matches TRBD1 (6 bases). The origin of this receptor is a human donor who received a combined kidney and bone marrow transplant. The starting material was CD4+ T cells from blood, obtained before the transplant. CDR3 in DNA: TGTGCCAGCAGGGCCCCTGGGACATTGAACACTGAAGCTTTCTTT. Its protein product is CASRAPGTLNTEAFF. The variable domain in full, with the rest retrieved from reference TRBV2 and TRBJ1-1, is EPEVTQTPSHQVTQMGQEVILRCVPISNHLYFYWYRQILGQKVEFLVSFYNNEISEKSEIFDDQFSVERPDGSNFTLKIRSTKLEDSAMYFCASRAPGTLNTEAFFGQGTRLTVV.